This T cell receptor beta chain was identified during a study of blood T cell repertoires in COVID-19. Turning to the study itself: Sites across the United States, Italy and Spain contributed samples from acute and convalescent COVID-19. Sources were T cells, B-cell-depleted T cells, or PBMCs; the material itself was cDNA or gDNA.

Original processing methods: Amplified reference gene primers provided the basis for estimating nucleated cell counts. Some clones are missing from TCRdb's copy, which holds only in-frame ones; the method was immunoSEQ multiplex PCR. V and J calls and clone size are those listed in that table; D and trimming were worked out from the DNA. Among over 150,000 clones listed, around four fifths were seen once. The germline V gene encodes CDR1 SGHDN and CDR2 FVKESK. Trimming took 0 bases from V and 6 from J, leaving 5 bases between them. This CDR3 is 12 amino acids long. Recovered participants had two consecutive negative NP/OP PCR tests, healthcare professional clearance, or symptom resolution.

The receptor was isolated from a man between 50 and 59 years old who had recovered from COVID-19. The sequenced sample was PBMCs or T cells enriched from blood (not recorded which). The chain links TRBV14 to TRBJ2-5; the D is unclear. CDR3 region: CASSQDWQTQYF. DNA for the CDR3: TGTGCCAGCAGCCAAGATTGGCAGACCCAGTACTTC.